The 28 T cell receptor beta chains below were found in one sample sequenced in a study of shared clonotypes between healthy human individuals. Measured with immunoSEQ multiplex PCR; TCRdb has only the in-frame clones, and not every one. The sample gives about 1.1 million clones, approximately 80% of which show up once; 0.89% is in the top ten. Sequencing was performed on memory CD4+ T cells from PBMCs. Subset denoted: CD45RA-negative fraction. The receptors derive from a man in his late teens or twenties in good health. Some clones in this sample may be carry-over from other donors' samples.

This chain connects TRBV4-2 to TRBJ2-3; D could derive from TRBD1 or TRBD2 (5 bases each). Germline values: CDR1 LGHNA, CDR2 YNFKEQ. This CDR3 contains 16 residues. Trimming removed 1 base at V and 3 bases at J, with 14 bases between. CDR3 sequence (DNA): TGTGCCAGCAGCCAAGTCTGGGGGAGTAGTACAGATACGCAGTATTTT. Residues: CASSQVWGSSTDTQYF.

This sequence joins TRBV7-8 and TRBJ2-7; D is unclear. Germline V gene sequence: CDR1 SGHVS, CDR2 FQNEAQ. V was cut by 2 bases and J by 0 bases, with 14 bases left in between. This CDR3 has 16 amino acids. The CDR3 loop reads CASSLSLWRSSYEQYF. CDR3 nucleotides: TGTGCCAGCAGCTTATCGTTGTGGAGAAGCTCCTACGAGCAGTACTTC.

The chain uses TRBV27 and TRBJ2-3; D remains unclear. Trimming took 4 bases from V and 2 from J, leaving 13 bases between them. From germline, CDR1 is MNHEY and CDR2 SMNVEV (reference sequence). The CDR3 is 15 amino acids. Here the CDR3 reads CASSSPRRVTDTQYF. In DNA form, the CDR3 reads TGTGCCAGCAGTTCCCCCCGTCGGGTCACAGATACGCAGTATTTT.

A word on this clone: A read error may explain this, as a much larger clone is one base away. The chain is built from TRBV5-4 and TRBJ2-7, with D possibly matching TRBD1 (6 bases). Germline assignment: CDR1 SGHNT and CDR2 YYREEE (reference sequence). Trimming removed 1 base from V and 3 bases from J, with 8 bases in between. The CDR3 has 13 amino acids. Written as DNA, the CDR3 is TGTGCCAGCAGCTTGACACAGGGCTACGAGCAGTACTTC. It translates to CASSLTQGYEQYF.

The chain carries TRBV29-1 and TRBJ2-7; the match to TRBD2 covers 7 bases. CDR3 size: 15 residues. V lost 4 bases, J lost 4 bases, and 13 bases stayed unmatched. The germline V gene encodes CDR1 SQVTM and CDR2 ANQGSEA. Here the CDR3 DNA reads TGCAGCGTTGGGGGCCTTAGGCGGGAGAGATACGAGCAGTACTTC. Translating it yields CSVGGLRRERYEQYF.

The table lists this clone with a count of one. CDR3 residues: CASSFSTGNYEQYF. DNA for the CDR3: TGTGCCAGCAGTTTCTCGACAGGGAACTACGAGCAGTACTTC. The chain recombines TRBV28 with TRBJ2-7, with 7 bases fitting TRBD1. Trimming removed 3 bases from V and 3 bases from J; junction bases left unmatched: 5. Germline values: CDR1 MDHEN, CDR2 SYDVKM. This CDR3 comprises 14 residues. Using reference TRBV28 and TRBJ2-7 for the parts outside the CDR3, the full variable domain is DVKVTQSSRYLVKRTGEKVFLECVQDMDHENMFWYRQDPGLGLRLIYFSYDVKMKEKGDIPEGYSVSREKKERFSLILESASTNQTSMYLCASSFSTGNYEQYFGPGTRLTVT.

The chain has TRBV5-1 and TRBJ2-7, with D hard to call. The CDR3 sequence is 14 residues long. Looked up from germline, CDR1 is SGHRS and CDR2 is YFSETQ. Trimming took off 10 bases at V and 2 bases at J, with 19 bases between the two ends. The CDR3 nucleotides read TGCGCCCCCCCTCGCGTGGACCGACCCTACGAGCAGTACTTC. Translating gives CAPPRVDRPYEQYF.

Remarks on this clone: At the DNA level, this CDR3 is encoded by other sequences in the same sample as well. The V call is TRBV28, the J call TRBJ1-1; D call uncertain. CDR3 length: 13 amino acids. Germline V lookup: CDR1 MDHEN, CDR2 SYDVKM. V was cut by 3 bases and J by 1 base, with 6 bases left in between. The CDR3 here is CASSFGRNTEAFF. As DNA, the CDR3 is TGTGCCAGCAGTTTTGGTAGGAACACTGAAGCTTTCTTT.

For this clone: The same CDR3 is also encoded by other DNA sequences in this sample. This rearrangement joins TRBV2 to TRBJ2-3, with D maybe TRBD2 (6 bases). The germline V and J ends were trimmed by 3 bases and 4 bases, with 8 bases remaining between them. CDR3 length: 13 amino acids. The V gene's germline CDR1 is SNHLY and CDR2 FYNNEI. The DNA for the CDR3 is TGTGCCAGCAGTGAGGGGGGAGCAGATACGCAGTATTTT. Residues: CASSEGGADTQYF.

This sequence joins TRBV4-1 and TRBJ2-3, with D possibly TRBD2 on 6 matching bases. V dropped 4 bases and J dropped 3 bases, with 11 bases sitting between them. This CDR3 has 14 amino acids. Germline loops: CDR1 MGHRA, CDR2 YSYEKL. This chain's CDR3 is CASSRPGGTDTQYF. The CDR3 DNA sequence: TGCGCCAGCAGCCGACCCGGGGGAACAGATACGCAGTATTTT.

There are a few counts of this clone. Distinct nucleotide sequences in the sample also encode this CDR3. The chain is built from TRBV5-4 and TRBJ2-5, with 13 bases fitting TRBD2. The junction had 1 base not matched to a gene; V was cut back by 1 base and J by 4 bases. In germline, CDR1 is SGHNT, CDR2 YYREEE (reference sequence). This CDR3 contains 15 residues. CDR3 amino acids: CASSLRLAGGETQYF. The CDR3 DNA reads as TGTGCCAGCAGCTTGCGACTAGCGGGAGGAGAGACCCAGTACTTC.

CDR3 residues: CASSLWGPYNEQFF. As DNA, the CDR3 is TGTGCCAGCAGTTTATGGGGTCCCTACAATGAGCAGTTCTTC. This chain links TRBV27 with TRBJ2-1; D not certain. CDR1 is MNHEY, CDR2 SMNVEV, per germline (reference sequence). CDR3 length equals 14 residues. V lost 1 base and J 2 bases, leaving 6 bases between the germline ends.

This clone was observed a single time. V is TRBV5-1 and J is TRBJ2-3; 7 bases match TRBD1. This CDR3 spans 16 amino acids. The junction had 7 bases not matched to a gene; V was cut back by 3 bases and J by 0 bases. CDR1 is SGHRS and CDR2 is YFSETQ in the germline V gene. CDR3 nucleotide sequence: TGCGCCAGCAGCTATGGGACAGCCTCTAGCACAGATACGCAGTATTTT. Translated: CASSYGTASSTDTQYF.

The V call is TRBV19, the J call TRBJ2-3; 8 nucleotides agree with TRBD1. V was pared by 5 bases and J by 0 bases, with 7 bases of the junction left unmatched. Germline CDR1 is LNHDA and CDR2 is SQIVND (reference sequence). CDR3 length: 16 residues. CDR3 in DNA: TGTGCCAGTAGTGACAGGGGAGCAGCTAGCACAGATACGCAGTATTTT. Translation: CASSDRGAASTDTQYF.

This chain links TRBV5-1 with TRBJ2-3; TRBD1 agrees at 9 bases. This CDR3 is 16 amino acids long. Looked up from germline, CDR1 is SGHRS and CDR2 is YFSETQ. The V and J ends lost 1 base and 6 bases, in that order; junction bases with no gene match: 9. This chain's CDR3 is CASSLTDRGVRDTQYF. The CDR3 coding sequence is TGCGCCAGCAGCTTGACGGACAGGGGCGTTCGGGATACGCAGTATTTT.

This chain's CDR3 is CSAYSGKEQFF. Here the CDR3 DNA reads TGCAGTGCTTACAGCGGAAAGGAGCAGTTCTTC. V usage is TRBV20-1 and J usage is TRBJ2-1; the D gene is possibly TRBD2 (5 bases). CDR1 DFQATT and CDR2 SNEGSKA come from the germline V gene (reference sequence). V lost 5 bases to trimming and J lost 10 bases, with 12 bases between them. The CDR3 runs to 11 residues.

V is TRBV30 and J is TRBJ1-2; tentatively, D is TRBD1 (5 bases). V lost 2 bases and J lost 3, with 19 bases in between. CDR1 GTSNPN and CDR2 SVGIG come from the germline V gene (reference sequence). The CDR3 runs 16 residues. This CDR3 is CAWSSTKGLPYYGYTF. For the CDR3, the DNA is TGTGCCTGGAGTTCAACCAAGGGACTCCCATACTATGGCTACACCTTC.

The chain uses TRBV28 and TRBJ2-1, with 9 bases lining up with TRBD2. V shed 8 bases and J 2 bases; nucleotides not matched to a gene: 4. The CDR3 length is 14 residues. CDR1 MDHEN and CDR2 SYDVKM come from the germline V gene. CDR3 nucleotides: TGTGCCAGCGTCGGCGGGAGGGCCTACAATGAGCAGTTCTTC. Its protein is CASVGGRAYNEQFF.

V and J are TRBV15 and TRBJ2-1; D gene ambiguous. The CDR3 is 15 amino acids. The V gene lost 0 bases and the J gene lost 8 bases, with 14 bases spanning the gap. Germline V CDR1 and CDR2: LNHNV, YYDKDF (reference sequence). This CDR3 is CATSRDPAPWYEQFF. CDR3 nucleotides: TGTGCCACCAGCAGAGATCCGGCCCCCTGGTATGAGCAGTTCTTC.

This clone came up a few times. This chain links TRBV28 with TRBJ2-1; perhaps TRBD2 as D (6 bases). CDR3 size: 12 residues. V was cut by 5 bases and J by 8 bases, with 10 bases left in between. Germline V gene data show CDR1 as MDHEN and CDR2 as SYDVKM. Written as DNA, the CDR3 is TGTGCCAGCAGTGGGACTGAGGATGAGCAGTTCTTC. It translates to CASSGTEDEQFF.

This chain connects TRBV7-2 to TRBJ2-5; the D gene is possibly TRBD2 (6 bases). Germline assignment: CDR1 SGHTA and CDR2 FQGNSA. CDR3 size: 14 residues. Trimming shortened V by 5 bases and J by 12 bases, and 22 bases separated the two germline ends. CDR3 amino acids: CASSPWEAGGQKYF. For the CDR3, the DNA is TGTGCCAGCAGCCCTTGGGAGGCAGGTGGGCAGAAGTACTTC. The full variable domain, rest sourced from reference TRBV7-2 and TRBJ2-5, is GAGVSQSPSNKVTEKGKDVELRCDPISGHTALYWYRQSLGQGLEFLIYFQGNSAPDKSGLPSDRFSAERTGGSVSTLTIQRTQQEDSAVYLCASSPWEAGGQKYFGPGTRLLVL.

Ten or more counts support this clone. This chain connects TRBV2 to TRBJ2-4; D perhaps matches TRBD1 (6 bases). CDR3 size: 14 residues. With 4 bases removed from V and 8 bases from J, the gap between germline ends came to 15 bases. CDR1 and CDR2 from the germline V gene are SNHLY and FYNNEI. CDR3 amino acids: CASSVRGKSDIQYF. For the CDR3, the DNA is TGTGCCAGCAGTGTTAGGGGGAAGAGTGACATTCAGTACTTC. Using reference TRBV2 and TRBJ2-4 for the parts outside the CDR3, the full variable domain is EPEVTQTPSHQVTQMGQEVILRCVPISNHLYFYWYRQILGQKVEFLVSFYNNEISEKSEIFDDQFSVERPDGSNFTLKIRSTKLEDSAMYFCASSVRGKSDIQYFGAGTRLSVL.

The chain carries TRBV2 and TRBJ2-1; D perhaps matches TRBD2 (6 bases). The CDR3 loop spans 12 amino acids. Germline lookup yields CDR1 SNHLY and CDR2 FYNNEI. The germline V and J ends were trimmed by 3 bases and 9 bases, with 9 bases remaining between them. This chain's CDR3 is CASSDYSGEQFF. CDR3 in DNA: TGTGCCAGCAGTGATTATAGCGGTGAGCAGTTCTTC. The whole variable domain, filled in from reference TRBV2 and TRBJ2-1, reads EPEVTQTPSHQVTQMGQEVILRCVPISNHLYFYWYRQILGQKVEFLVSFYNNEISEKSEIFDDQFSVERPDGSNFTLKIRSTKLEDSAMYFCASSDYSGEQFFGPGTRLTVL.

This clone came up a few times. The J gene is TRBJ2-5, the V gene TRBV2, with 10 bases aligning to TRBD2. J lost 11 bases, V lost 7 bases, and 7 bases had no gene match. Germline V gene lookup returns CDR1 SNHLY and CDR2 FYNNEI. The CDR3 loop spans 12 amino acids. As DNA, the CDR3 is TGTGCCAGCACCCTAGCGGGAGAGGAGCAGTACTTC. It encodes CASTLAGEEQYF.

As regards this clone: Other nucleotide sequences in the sample specify the same CDR3. The V and J genes are TRBV4-1 and TRBJ2-1, with 8 bases fitting TRBD2. The germline V gene encodes CDR1 MGHRA and CDR2 YSYEKL. Losses at the gene ends were 2 bases for V and 2 bases for J; bases not matched to a gene: 2. This CDR3 spans 15 amino acids. The CDR3 nucleotides read TGCGCCAGCAGCCAATTAGCGGGAACCTACAATGAGCAGTTCTTC. It yields the protein CASSQLAGTYNEQFF.

The chain uses TRBV18 and TRBJ2-5, with 11 bases lining up with TRBD2. The CDR3 spans 14 residues. Trimming at V came to 8 bases and at J to 3 bases, leaving 5 bases not matched to a gene. Germline CDR1 is KGHSH and CDR2 is LQKENI. DNA for the CDR3: TGTGCCAGCCGCGGACTAGCGGGTAAAGAGACCCAGTACTTC. Its protein is CASRGLAGKETQYF.

Here the CDR3 reads CASSKARRNQPQHF. Written as DNA, the CDR3 is TGTGCCAGCAGCAAAGCCCGACGGAATCAGCCCCAGCATTTT. The V gene is TRBV21-1, the J gene TRBJ1-5. TRBV21-1 is designated a pseudogene. The CDR3 loop spans 14 amino acids.

The chain carries TRBV4-2 and TRBJ2-7; TRBD1 aligns across 7 bases. The CDR3 has 15 amino acids. Looked up from germline, CDR1 is LGHNA and CDR2 is YNFKEQ. Losses at the gene ends were 3 bases for V and 3 bases for J; bases not matched to a gene: 8. CDR3 amino acids: CASSQRGQASYEQYF. CDR3 coding DNA: TGTGCCAGCAGCCAGAGGGGGCAGGCAAGCTACGAGCAGTACTTC.